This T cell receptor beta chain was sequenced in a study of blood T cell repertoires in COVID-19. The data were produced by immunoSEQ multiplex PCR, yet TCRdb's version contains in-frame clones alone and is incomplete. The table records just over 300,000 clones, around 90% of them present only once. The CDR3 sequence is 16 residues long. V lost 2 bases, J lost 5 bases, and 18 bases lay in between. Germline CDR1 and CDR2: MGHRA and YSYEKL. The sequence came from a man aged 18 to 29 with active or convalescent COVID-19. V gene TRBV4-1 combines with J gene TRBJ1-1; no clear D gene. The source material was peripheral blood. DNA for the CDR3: TGCGCCAGCAGCCAACCGCTCGAGGGTCGCCGGACTGAAGCTTTCTTT. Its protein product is CASSQPLEGRRTEAFF.